Following are 27 T cell receptor beta chains from one sample sequenced in a study of patients and donors after allogeneic stem cell transplantation. Each CDR3 protein is one row after TCRdb ran MiXCR on the RT-PCR reads. The sample has about 24,000 distinct CDR3 sequences, 35% to 45% seen once. Sequencing was done on a sample of blood, either unsorted or a sorted T cell fraction (not recorded which). The source of these receptors is a human donor who was either an allogeneic HSCT recipient or a stem cell or donor lymphocyte infusion donor (not recorded which). It is not recorded whose cells these are; they may come from a transplant donor.

CDR3 nucleotides: TGTGCCAGCAGTTCCCCGGGACAGGGTCGTGGCTACACCTTC. Translated, it gives CASSSPGQGRGYTF. The rearrangement links TRBV27 to TRBJ1-2; the match to TRBD1 covers 9 bases. CDR3 size: 14 residues. V lost 4 bases, J lost 7 bases, and 7 bases stayed unmatched. Germline V CDR1 and CDR2: MNHEY, SMNVEV (reference sequence).

Note on this clonotype: A read error may account for a junction end that differs from germline. The chain has TRBV29-1 and TRBJ1-1, with 9 bases fitting TRBD1. This CDR3 has 13 amino acids. The germline CDR1 and CDR2 sequences are SQVTM and ANQGSEA. CDR3 DNA: TGCAGCGTCGAAGGACAGGGGTGGACTGAAGCTTTCTTT. Translated: CSVEGQGWTEAFF.

This chain links TRBV18 with TRBJ1-1, with a weak D call TRBD1 (5 bases). This CDR3 contains 16 residues. With 3 bases removed from V and 0 bases from J, the gap between germline ends came to 14 bases. Germline CDR1 reads KGHSH; CDR2 reads LQKENI. The chain's CDR3 is CASSPGTPAMNTEAFF. The CDR3 DNA is TGTGCCAGCTCACCTGGGACGCCGGCCATGAACACTGAAGCTTTCTTT.

The J gene is TRBJ1-1, the V gene TRBV7-9; tentatively, D is TRBD1 (5 bases). CDR3 length equals 16 residues. V was pared by 5 bases and J by 1 base, with 17 bases between. The germline V gene has CDR1 SEHNR and CDR2 FQNEAQ (reference sequence). This CDR3 is CASSPQGSLPNTEAFF. DNA of the CDR3: TGTGCCAGCAGCCCCCAGGGTTCGCTCCCGAACACTGAAGCTTTCTTT.

The chain has TRBV7-9 and TRBJ1-1; 9 bases are a match to TRBD1. The J segment lost 3 bases and the V segment lost 1 base, leaving 0 bases of the junction unmatched. Germline values: CDR1 SEHNR, CDR2 FQNEAQ (reference sequence). The CDR3 length is 14 residues. CDR3 amino acids: CASSLGQGDTEAFF. CDR3 nucleotides: TGTGCCAGCAGCTTAGGACAGGGGGACACTGAAGCTTTCTTT.

A note on this clonotype: A much larger clone is a single base away; this may be a read error. The missing conserved phenylalanine or tryptophan at the end of this CDR3 makes a read error likely. The chain is built from TRBV3-1 and TRBJ1-5; tentative D call: TRBD1 (5 bases). The CDR3 sequence is 17 residues long. The germline V gene has CDR1 LGHDT and CDR2 YNNKEL (reference sequence). V shed 2 bases and J shed 0 bases, with 14 bases lying between them. CDR3 sequence (DNA): TGTGCCAGCAGCCAAACCTGGACACCTTATAGCAATCAGCCCCAGCATTTG. Translating gives CASSQTWTPYSNQPQHL.

This clonotype appeared a single time. The chain recombines TRBV7-8 with TRBJ2-2; no definite D call. Trimming shortened V by 2 bases and J by 0 bases, and 10 bases separated the two germline ends. Germline V gene sequence: CDR1 SGHVS, CDR2 FQNEAQ. CDR3 length: 16 residues. The CDR3: CASSLRDLTNTGELFF. CDR3 bases: TGTGCCAGCAGCTTACGTGACTTGACGAACACCGGGGAGCTGTTTTTT.

The rearrangement links TRBV5-5 to TRBJ1-6; D ambiguous. With 2 bases removed from V and 10 bases from J, the gap between germline ends came to 4 bases. The germline gives CDR1 SGHKS, CDR2 YYEKEE (reference sequence). The CDR3 is 11 amino acids. CDR3: CASSFNSPLHF. CDR3 nucleotide sequence: TGTGCCAGCAGCTTCAACTCACCCCTCCACTTT.

CDR3 in amino acids: CASALAGFGVREQFF. The CDR3 DNA reads TGTGCCAGCGCCCTAGCGGGATTTGGGGTGCGAGAGCAGTTCTTC. The V and J genes are TRBV3-1 and TRBJ2-1; 9 bases map to TRBD2. The V and J ends lost 8 bases and 10 bases, in that order; junction bases with no gene match: 15. The V gene's germline CDR1 is LGHDT and CDR2 YNNKEL (reference sequence). This CDR3 is built from 15 residues.

This rearrangement joins TRBV15 to TRBJ2-1, with D possibly being TRBD2 (5 bases). Germline-derived CDR1 and CDR2 are LNHNV and YYDKDF (reference sequence). This CDR3 has 14 residues. V was cut by 6 bases and J by 4 bases, with 13 bases left in between. In DNA form, the CDR3 reads TGTGCCACCAGTCCGGACTTGAAGTACAATGAGCAGTTCTTC. This gives the protein CATSPDLKYNEQFF.

The chain joins TRBV4-2 to TRBJ2-3; tentative D call: TRBD1 (5 bases). The CDR3 spans 15 residues. V was cut by 0 bases and J by 5 bases, with 12 bases left in between. Germline CDR1 reads LGHNA; CDR2 reads YNFKEQ. The CDR3 protein is CASSQDLLGVDTQYF. CDR3 bases: TGTGCCAGCAGCCAAGATCTGCTAGGGGTAGATACGCAGTATTTT.

The chain joins TRBV29-1 to TRBJ2-1; D call uncertain. Trimming pared 1 base from V and 10 bases from J, leaving 5 bases between. The germline CDR1 and CDR2 sequences are SQVTM and ANQGSEA. The CDR3 has 10 amino acids. CDR3 loop: CSVEVAEQFF. Written as DNA, the CDR3 is TGCAGCGTTGAAGTGGCGGAGCAGTTCTTC.

DNA for the CDR3: TGCAGTGCCGCTCCGGGACTGGCTTTTGAGCAGTTCTTC. The encoded protein is CSAAPGLAFEQFF. J is TRBJ2-1 and V is TRBV20-1, with D possibly matching TRBD2 (6 bases). Between the trimmed V and J ends, which lost 6 bases and 9 bases, there was a span of 18 bases. The CDR3 totals 13 residues. Germline values: CDR1 DFQATT, CDR2 SNEGSKA (reference sequence).

The rearrangement uses TRBV5-1 and TRBJ2-1; perhaps TRBD1 as D (7 bases). Trimming removed 4 bases at V and 4 bases at J, with 24 bases between. Germline loops: CDR1 SGHRS, CDR2 YFSETQ. This CDR3 is built from 18 residues. The CDR3 spells CASSPGGIRDSLYNEQFF. The CDR3 DNA follows: TGCGCCAGCAGCCCCGGCGGGATCCGGGACAGTTTATACAATGAGCAGTTCTTC.

This clonotype showed up just a few times. J is TRBJ1-4 and V is TRBV7-6; D is unresolved. The CDR3 runs to 16 residues. Germline values: CDR1 SGHVS, CDR2 FNYEAQ. The V gene lost 4 bases and the J gene lost 6 bases, with 18 bases spanning the gap. CDR3 sequence reads: CASSSQQGPSYEKLFF. The DNA for the CDR3 is TGTGCCAGCAGCTCCCAACAAGGGCCCAGTTATGAAAAACTGTTTTTT.

The sample holds a few counts of this clonotype. The chain joins TRBV4-1 to TRBJ1-1; 9 bases align to TRBD1. Germline lookup yields CDR1 MGHRA and CDR2 YSYEKL. There are 17 residues in the CDR3. Losses at the gene ends were 4 bases for V and 3 bases for J; bases not matched to a gene: 12. The chain's CDR3 is CASSPVRNRGLHTEAFF. Here the CDR3 DNA reads TGCGCCAGCAGCCCAGTCCGGAACAGGGGGCTGCACACTGAAGCTTTCTTT.

This clonotype came up a few times. The chain employs TRBV28 and TRBJ2-1; 11 nucleotides agree with TRBD2. Germline V gene sequence: CDR1 MDHEN, CDR2 SYDVKM. The CDR3 loop spans 17 amino acids. After removal of 2 bases from V and 2 bases from J, the junction contained 5 bases not matched to a gene. CDR3 nucleotides: TGTGCCAGCAGTTTACGTCCGGGACTAGCGGCCTACAATGAGCAGTTCTTC. It specifies CASSLRPGLAAYNEQFF.

This clonotype was observed a handful of times. The chain couples TRBV21-1 to TRBJ1-6; TRBD1 reflects the table's D call only, with no check against the DNA. TRBV21-1 is reported as a pseudogene. There are 22 residues in the CDR3. The CDR3 region has the DNA TGTGCCAGCAGCCCCCCCCCTACCGCGCGGCAGGGGAAGTCCTCCTATAATTCACCCCTCCACTTT. It codes for CASSPPPTARQGKSSYNSPLHF.

This clonotype was observed a single time. The chain recombines TRBV20-1 with TRBJ2-2; D ambiguous. This CDR3 comprises 11 residues. Germline V gene sequence: CDR1 DFQATT, CDR2 SNEGSKA (reference sequence). Trimming took 0 bases from V and 6 from J, leaving 2 bases between them. CDR3 sequence: CSAREAGELFF. The CDR3, as DNA: TGCAGTGCTAGAGAGGCCGGGGAGCTGTTTTTT.

This clonotype was seen once. The V call is TRBV5-1, the J call TRBJ2-5; the D gene could be TRBD1 or TRBD2 (5 bases each). Germline V gene data show CDR1 as SGHRS and CDR2 as YFSETQ. The CDR3 is 15 amino acids. Trimming removed 4 bases at V and 0 bases at J, with 13 bases between. Here the CDR3 reads CASSIGTRDQETQYF. CDR3 in DNA: TGCGCCAGCAGCATCGGGACGCGGGACCAAGAGACCCAGTACTTC.

For this clonotype: A read error is likely, as this CDR3 ends without the conserved phenylalanine or tryptophan. The chain employs TRBV5-1 and TRBJ1-1; TRBD1 might be the D (6 bases). This CDR3 is 13 amino acids long. V shed 8 bases and J shed 4 bases, with 15 bases lying between them. The germline V gene has CDR1 SGHRS and CDR2 YFSETQ. The CDR3 DNA reads TGCGCCAGTACAGGGTCGGAGGGCACTGAAGCTTTCTTG. The encoded protein is CASTGSEGTEAFL.

The V and J genes are TRBV7-8 and TRBJ1-6; 9 bases are shared with TRBD1. Trimming removed 5 bases from V and 7 bases from J; junction bases left unmatched: 9. The CDR3 consists of 16 residues. The germline gives CDR1 SGHVS, CDR2 FQNEAQ. CDR3: CASSLPRDRVNSPLHF. DNA of the CDR3: TGTGCCAGCAGCCTCCCACGGGACAGGGTGAATTCACCCCTCCACTTT.

This clonotype was detected only a few times. The genes are TRBV5-1 and TRBJ1-1, with D tentatively TRBD1 (6 bases). V lost 0 bases and J lost 1, with 7 bases in between. CDR3 length: 14 amino acids. Germline V gene lookup returns CDR1 SGHRS and CDR2 YFSETQ. The CDR3 coding sequence is TGCGCCAGCAGCTTGGCACAGGGGAACACTGAAGCTTTCTTT. This gives the protein CASSLAQGNTEAFF.

The table lists this clonotype with a few counts. This chain connects TRBV2 to TRBJ1-2; 8 bases align to TRBD1. The CDR3 sequence is 14 residues long. Germline trimming cut 8 bases from V and 5 bases from J; bases unmatched to any gene: 10. Germline loops: CDR1 SNHLY, CDR2 FYNNEI. The CDR3 is CASGPRGRLYGYTF. The CDR3 DNA is TGTGCCAGCGGCCCCAGGGGGCGCCTATATGGCTACACCTTC.

Only a few counts were recorded for this clonotype. The V call is TRBV20-1, the J call TRBJ2-2; 8 bases match TRBD2. The CDR3 is 16 amino acids. The junction had 10 bases not matched to a gene; V was cut back by 0 bases and J by 7 bases. Germline V gene lookup returns CDR1 DFQATT and CDR2 SNEGSKA (reference sequence). The CDR3 DNA reads TGCAGTGCTAGAGATTTGCGGGAGGCACCGTACGGGGAGCTGTTTTTT. Translated: CSARDLREAPYGELFF.

The chain is built from TRBV20-1 and TRBJ2-4, with D possibly being TRBD1 or TRBD2 (5 bases each). The CDR3 loop spans 18 amino acids. The V end lost 0 bases, the J end lost 0 bases, and 18 bases lay between the germline ends. CDR1 is DFQATT, CDR2 SNEGSKA, per germline (reference sequence). CDR3 DNA: TGCAGTGCTAGAGATCCTTGGCAGGGAGTGCCAGCCAAAAACATTCAGTACTTC. Translated, it gives CSARDPWQGVPAKNIQYF.

This clonotype was found a few times. The genes are TRBV29-1 and TRBJ1-2; possibly TRBD1 for D (6 bases). The germline V and J ends were trimmed by 4 bases and 3 bases, with 9 bases remaining between them. The germline CDR1 and CDR2 sequences are SQVTM and ANQGSEA. The CDR3 sequence is 12 residues long. DNA of the CDR3: TGCAGCGTTGGAGAGGGGGACTATGGCTACACCTTC. Translated: CSVGEGDYGYTF.